The rows below give T cell receptor beta chains drawn from one sample of a study of CD8+CD57+ T cells in acquired aplastic anemia. TCRdb re-called the reads through MiXCR, storing one row per CDR3 protein. Of 350,000 to 450,000 distinct CDR3 sequences detected, about two thirds appear once; the ten largest clones hold more than 3.5%. The sequenced sample was sorted CD4+, CD8+, or CD8+CD57+ T cells (not recorded which) from PBMCs. The receptors come from a human donor in good health, serving as a control. Both conserved end residues are part of each CDR3. A D gene is named only where the DNA matches it firmly. Not every row has a clone size; where given, it reads once, few, many or a size class.

.	TRBV9	few	TRBJ1-4	CASSVAGGSNEKLFF	TGTGCCAGCAGCGTAGCGGGCGGATCTAATGAAAAACTGTTTTTT
TRBD1	TRBV9	.	TRBJ1-2	CASSVSGGTGNYGYTF	TGTGCCAGCAGCGTCTCAGGAGGGACAGGAAACTATGGCTACACCTTC
TRBD1	TRBV5-6	.	TRBJ1-2	CASSGRGPAGYTF	TGTGCCAGCAGCGGGAGGGGGCCAGCCGGCTACACCTTC
TRBD1	TRBV7-2	.	TRBJ2-3	CASSLGQGLDGYTYF	TGTGCCAGCAGCCTAGGACAGGGGTTGGATGGCTACACCTATTTT
.	TRBV15	once	TRBJ1-2	CATSRGNQGGEYYF	TGTGCCACCAGCAGGGGCAATCAAGGTGGTGAGTACTACTTC
.	TRBV7-3	.	TRBJ2-3	CASSSWNKETQYFYF	TGTGCCAGCAGCTCGTGGAACAAAGAGACCCAGTACTTCTATTTT
TRBD1	TRBV20-1	.	TRBJ1-6	CSARERQGANYNSPLHF	TGCAGTGCTAGAGAACGACAGGGGGCTAACTATAATTCACCCCTCCACTTT
.	TRBV25-1	.	TRBJ2-1	CASSFYPTRGSYNEQFF	TGTGCCAGCAGCTTCTATCCTACGCGGGGCTCCTACAATGAGCAGTTCTTC
.	TRBV30	many	TRBJ1-5	CAWSGGGNQPQHF	TGTGCCTGGAGTGGTGGTGGCAATCAGCCCCAGCATTTT
.	TRBV20-1	.	TRBJ2-3	CSARLGLQTDTQYF	TGCAGTGCTAGACTGGGGCTGCAGACAGATACGCAGTATTTT
TRBD1	TRBV20-1	.	TRBJ1-2	CSVAQGGYAYTF	TGCAGTGTTGCACAGGGGGGGTATGCCTACACCTTC
TRBD1	TRBV7-3	.	TRBJ2-7	CASSFSGQVHEQYF	TGTGCCAGCAGCTTCTCGGGACAGGTCCACGAGCAGTACTTC
TRBD1	TRBV11-2	few	TRBJ2-2	CASSFYRGLNTGELFF	TGTGCCAGCAGCTTCTACAGGGGCTTGAATACCGGGGAGCTGTTTTTT
.	TRBV9	.	TRBJ2-3	CASSVAATNYGYNTQYF	TGTGCCAGCAGCGTAGCAGCGACTAACTATGGCTACAATACGCAGTATTTT
.	TRBV14	.	TRBJ2-5	CASSPSRVGVQYSQYF	TGTGCCAGCAGCCCAAGCCGGGTTGGCGTGCAGTACTCCCAGTACTTC
TRBD1	TRBV12-3/TRBV12-4	many	TRBJ2-5	CASSFGTGLAEETQYF	TGTGCCAGCAGTTTCGGGACAGGGCTTGCAGAAGAGACCCAGTACTTC
TRBD1	TRBV10-3	few	TRBJ2-1	CASNPGTASYNERFF	TGTGCCAGCAACCCCGGGACAGCCTCCTACAATGAGCGGTTCTTC
.	TRBV7-2	few	TRBJ1-5	CASSLWLGDQPQHF	TGTGCCAGCAGCTTATGGTTAGGGGATCAGCCCCAGCATTTT
TRBD1	TRBV2	.	TRBJ1-4	CASGQGATNEKLFF	TGTGCCAGCGGACAGGGGGCAACTAATGAAAAACTGTTTTTT
.	TRBV7-2	once	TRBJ2-5	CASSFGRRGPNQETQYF	TGTGCCAGCAGCTTCGGACGGAGAGGCCCCAACCAAGAGACCCAGTACTTC
.	TRBV7-3	few	TRBJ2-1	CASSRQAGDTEAF	TGTGCCAGCAGCCGCCAGGCAGGGGACACTGAAGCTTTC
TRBD2	TRBV10-3	.	TRBJ2-3	CASSPMAGGYRLDTQYF	TGTGCCAGCAGTCCCATGGCGGGGGGCTATCGTTTAGATACGCAGTATTTT
.	TRBV4-2	many	TRBJ1-2	CASSQADAQTYGYTF	TGTGCCAGCAGCCAAGCAGACGCCCAGACCTATGGCTACACCTTC
.	TRBV7-8	.	TRBJ2-5	CASSVARGAWATDYF	.
TRBD2	TRBV25-1	.	TRBJ2-1	CASLGGGGLGNEQFF	TGTGCCAGCTTGGGCGGGGGGGGCTTAGGGAATGAGCAGTTCTTC
.	TRBV7-9	.	TRBJ1-3	CASSFTGYEQYFGYF	.
.	TRBV5-1	few	TRBJ1-6	CASSLASGLNSPLHF	TGCGCCAGCAGCTTGGCTTCCGGGTTAAATTCACCCCTCCACTTT
TRBD1	TRBV6-5	.	TRBJ1-1	CASRQETGGQNTEAFF	TGTGCCAGCAGGCAAGAGACAGGGGGCCAGAACACTGAAGCTTTCTTT
.	TRBV9	.	TRBJ2-7	CASSSVGGLQSF	TGTGCCAGCAGCTCGGTTGGGGGGTTGCAGAGCTTC
TRBD1	TRBV19	many	TRBJ2-5	CASSEQGGETQYF	TGTGCCAGTAGTGAACAGGGGGGAGAGACCCAGTACTTC
.	TRBV24-1	.	TRBJ2-7	CATSLSEGRRSSYEQYF	TGTGCCACCAGTCTGTCAGAAGGCCGGCGTAGCTCCTACGAGCAGTACTTC
TRBD1	TRBV3-1	many	TRBJ1-1	CASSQYRGDTEAFF	TGTGCCAGCAGCCAATACAGGGGCGACACTGAAGCTTTCTTT
.	TRBV4-1	many	TRBJ1-2	CASSQGKGGRYGYTF	TGCGCCAGCAGCCAAGGGAAAGGGGGAAGGTATGGCTACACCTTC
TRBD2	TRBV6-6	.	TRBJ2-5	CAISESSGGRAQYF	TGTGCCATCAGTGAGTCCTCGGGGGGGCGGGCCCAGTACTTC
.	TRBV9	.	TRBJ2-7	CASSFSDSFSYEQYF	TGTGCCAGCAGCTTCTCGGACAGCTTCTCCTACGAGCAGTACTTC
.	TRBV7-2	.	TRBJ2-1	CASSLVGRINTGEFF	TGTGCCAGCAGCTTAGTTGGCAGGATAAACACCGGGGAGTTCTTC
TRBD2	TRBV5-4	.	TRBJ2-5	CASSPGREETQYF	TGTGCCAGCAGCCCCGGGAGGGAAGAGACCCAGTACTTC
.	TRBV7-3	.	TRBJ1-1	CASRSGDTYNEAFF	TGTGCCAGCAGATCGGGCGACACATACAATGAAGCTTTCTTT
.	TRBV12-3/TRBV12-4	.	TRBJ2-5	CASSEGRLQETQYF	TGTGCCAGCAGTGAAGGCAGACTCCAAGAGACCCAGTACTTC
TRBD1	TRBV7-2	.	TRBJ1-1	CAISARTGEDTDAFF	TGTGCCATCAGTGCTCGGACAGGGGAGGACACTGATGCTTTCTTT